This T cell receptor beta chain was recovered during a study of control samples from healthy donors and cancer patients. Assay used: immunoSEQ multiplex PCR; TCRdb lists only in-frame clones, some missing. This table holds some 76,000 clones, roughly 90% found once. The sequence was collected from a woman between 50 and 59 years old with colorectal cancer. The specimen sequenced was PBMCs.

The DNA of the CDR3 is TGTGCCAGCAGCCCACCCCTGGGGGATCACACCATATATTTT. Translating gives CASSPPLGDHTIYF. The V and J genes are TRBV14 and TRBJ1-3, with D tentatively TRBD1 (5 bases). Looked up from germline, CDR1 is SGHDN and CDR2 is FVKESK. The CDR3 is 14 amino acids. V was pared by 4 bases and J by 8 bases, with 15 bases between.